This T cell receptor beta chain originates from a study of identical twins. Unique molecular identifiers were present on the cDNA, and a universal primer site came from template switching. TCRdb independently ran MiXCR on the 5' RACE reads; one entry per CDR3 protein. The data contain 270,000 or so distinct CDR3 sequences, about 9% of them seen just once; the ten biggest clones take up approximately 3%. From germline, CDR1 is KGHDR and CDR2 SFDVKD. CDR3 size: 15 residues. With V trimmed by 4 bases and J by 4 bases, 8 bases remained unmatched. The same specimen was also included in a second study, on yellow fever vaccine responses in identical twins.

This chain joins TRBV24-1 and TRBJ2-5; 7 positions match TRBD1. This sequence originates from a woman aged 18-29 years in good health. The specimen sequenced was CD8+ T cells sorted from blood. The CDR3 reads CATSEPGQAPETQYF. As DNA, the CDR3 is TGTGCCACCAGTGAACCTGGACAGGCCCCAGAGACCCAGTACTTC.